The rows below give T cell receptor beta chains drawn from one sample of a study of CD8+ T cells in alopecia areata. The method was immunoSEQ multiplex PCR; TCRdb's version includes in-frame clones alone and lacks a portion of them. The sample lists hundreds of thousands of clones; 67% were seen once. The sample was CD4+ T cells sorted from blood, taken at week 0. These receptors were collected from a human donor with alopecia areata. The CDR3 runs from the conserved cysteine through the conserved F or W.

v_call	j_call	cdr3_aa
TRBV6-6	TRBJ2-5	CASSQGQGEETQYF
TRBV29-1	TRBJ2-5	CSVVQGPSETQYF
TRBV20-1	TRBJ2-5	CSASGPETQYF
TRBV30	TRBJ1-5	CAWSYGTTSNQPQHF
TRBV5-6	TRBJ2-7	CASSGGLAGRLTSYEQYF
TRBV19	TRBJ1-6	CASSIVGGFSPLHF
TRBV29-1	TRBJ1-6	CSVRQEYNSPLHF
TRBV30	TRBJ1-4	CAWRDRGFSEKLFF
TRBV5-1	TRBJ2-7	CASSSTWNYEQYF
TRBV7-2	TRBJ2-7	CASSLVEYEQYF
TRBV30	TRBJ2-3	CAWEESGGLLDTQYF
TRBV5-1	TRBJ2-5	CASSNAGTKEETQYF
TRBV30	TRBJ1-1	CAWQGALNTEAFF
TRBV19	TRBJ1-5	CASTPRDSNQPQHF
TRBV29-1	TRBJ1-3	CSVDPGERSGNTIYF
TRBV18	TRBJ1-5	CASSPQGVGQPQHF
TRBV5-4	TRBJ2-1	CASSSPTDYNEQFF
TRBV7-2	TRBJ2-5	CASSYTSGQQETQYF
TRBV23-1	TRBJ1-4	CASSQADRQNEKLFF
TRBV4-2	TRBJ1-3	CASSPRAGGNTIYF
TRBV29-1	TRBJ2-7	CSVVWQGAYEQYF
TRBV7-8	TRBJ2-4	CASSLAIQGPVAKNIQYF
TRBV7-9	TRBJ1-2	CASSGGDSHYGYTF
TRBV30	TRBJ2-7	CALRTGTASEQYF
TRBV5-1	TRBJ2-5	CASSLETGETQYF
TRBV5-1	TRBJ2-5	CASRLAGARQETQYF
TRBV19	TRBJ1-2	CASSIRSASGYTF
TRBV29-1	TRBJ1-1	CSVLGGNAFF
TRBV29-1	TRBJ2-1	CSPTRGPEQFF
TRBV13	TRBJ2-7	CASSPAGTGAEQYF
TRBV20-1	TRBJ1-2	CSARGGGGYTF
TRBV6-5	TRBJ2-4	CASSSGQGNIQYF
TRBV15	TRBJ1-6	CATSPGDRANSPLHF
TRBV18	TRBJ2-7	CASSPSLENYEQYF
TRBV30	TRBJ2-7	CAWSAGLSGEQYF
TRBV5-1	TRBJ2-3	CASSPPDYSTDTQYF
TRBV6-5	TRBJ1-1	CASRHQGNTEAFF
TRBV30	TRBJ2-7	CAWTRDTGAYEQYF
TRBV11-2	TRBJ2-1	CASSPGLADYNEQFF
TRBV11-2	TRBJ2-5	CASSIRVGGETQYF
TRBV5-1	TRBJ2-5	CASSLGTSGGSETQYF
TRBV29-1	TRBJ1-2	CSVDKGAWGYTF
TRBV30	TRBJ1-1	CAWSGAGTGEAFF
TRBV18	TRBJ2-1	CASSPPISMAHDNEQFF
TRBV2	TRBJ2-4	CASEPRRGDIQYF
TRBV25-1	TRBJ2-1	CASSEGGRSNEQFF
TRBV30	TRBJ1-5	CAWSAGGAQHF
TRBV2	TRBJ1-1	CATKKDTNTEAFF